This TCR beta chain was recorded in a study of beta chain features in type 1 diabetes (dated by TCRdb to the late 2010s). Study-level background: No differences in mean age, gender distribution, total cell number or subset yield were found between patients and healthy donors. Whereas all 28 donors provided naive and central memory subsets, regulatory and stem cell-like memory subsets were isolated from just 8 patients and roughly 8 healthy donors. In the study, recently diagnosed type 1 diabetes patients and matched healthy donors were compared on the TCRB repertoires of their sorted circulating CD4+ T cell subsets. A total of 90 million to 130 million sorted cells were examined across all samples, and a strong correlation was observed between cell number per subset and RNA yield. General conclusions and limits of the study: Only small numbers of individuals were included in the HLA sub-analyses, which left unresolved whether HLA type had any influence on TCRB rearrangement. Because cDNA rather than genomic DNA was sequenced, highly expressing activated cells could have been over-represented, although no difference in activation and CD3 levels was found between groups. Naive, central memory and regulatory TCRB repertoires appeared to be more alike among patients than among healthy donors. Fewer insertions and more nucleotide deletions at VDJ recombination sites were observed in patients with type 1 diabetes, implying thymic rearrangement abnormalities. PCR might favor shorter templates, but patient and control samples were amplified and corrected together, so any skew would affect both groups equally. In all four CD4+ subsets, TCRB CDR3 length was moderately but significantly shorter in type 1 diabetes patients.

From its cysteine to its phenylalanine, the CDR3 spans 15 amino acids. Of all the DNA, just the CDR3 is kept, 45 bases in frame from base 1. Reading the germline V gene (reference sequence) gives CDR1 SGHNT and CDR2 YYREEE. Compared with germline, V lacks 3 bases and J lacks 4 bases; bases without a gene match: 7. This clone has only a few counts. Its antigen target is currently unknown. Per-base quality was not reported, and no clone a single base away is much larger than it. Each donor gave one peripheral blood draw, about 110 mL on average, collected into heparinised tubes. Using a panel that included CD45RO, CCR7, CD25, CD127, CD95 and CD27, naive, central memory, regulatory and stem cell-like memory CD4+ T cells were sorted on a BD FACSAria II. Every sorted population had a purity above 98%. PBMCs were isolated immediately by Lymphoprep density gradient centrifugation and stained directly without culture. So that batch effects would be minimized, each experiment stained and sorted samples in pairs, pairing one healthy donor with one patient.

The entire isolated RNA was reverse transcribed using the High Capacity cDNA Reverse Transcription Kit, and thus expressed TCRB transcripts were sequenced. Deep immunoSEQ sequencing was performed on naive, central memory and regulatory T cell samples, with an average of approximately 4 million total reads per sample. After sorted cells were lysed in RLT buffer, RNA was extracted with DNase-treated RNeasy Micro or Mini kits, with the choice depending on cell number. To prevent cross-contamination, each cell subset was processed individually, whereas patient and healthy donor samples were processed jointly. The immunoSEQ multiplex PCR was used to amplify TCRB sequences from cDNA, yielding 87-bp fragments that span the CDR3 region. Amplicons were sequenced on the Illumina HiSeq platform. On the study's bioinformatics: Synthetic template baselines were used to correct PCR bias computationally, reads within Hamming distance 2 were collapsed together, and singletons that could not be merged were discarded. Reads were aligned against IMGT to assign V, D and J genes, CDR3 length and insertions or deletions at six rearrangement sites. Clonotype counts were normalized to sorted cell number within each subset before computing true diversity and Gini coefficients with the tcR R package. The overlap coefficient, calculated on TCRB nucleotide sequences, was used to measure repertoire sharing. TCRdb holds this immuneACCESS table with in-frame rearrangements only. Some clones are missing; in checked studies, unresolved V genes explain under half, and the rest has no known cause. V and J calls and clone size are given by that table; D and trimming were obtained from the DNA. The sample records under 250,000 clones, 9.5% to 13% of which are singletons. The top ten constitute 1% to 1.5% of the sample.

Material: central memory CD4+ T cells from blood. The clonotype originates from a man between 18 and 29 years old in good health. The rearrangement joined TRBV5-4 to TRBJ2-5; 9 nucleotides in the junction match TRBD1. The CDR3 protein is CASSSRQGEGETQYF. The nucleotide sequence is TGTGCCAGCAGCTCGCGACAGGGGGAGGGAGAGACCCAGTACTTC.